These T cell receptor beta chains were read from a single sample in a study of identifying expanded T cells in peripheral blood. Repertoires were generated with immunoSEQ multiplex PCR, while TCRdb's copy carries only in-frame clones and drops some. This table has more than 65,000 clones, roughly 90% appearing once. What was sequenced was blood. The receptors derive from a person aged 18 to 75 in good health. Both conserved end residues are trimmed from each CDR3. Each record gives: CDR3 protein, J gene, V gene.

CDR3: ASSQAGTGGDEQY
J: TRBJ2-7
V: TRBV4-1

CDR3: ASSPDQGTEAF
J: TRBJ1-1
V: TRBV5-1

CDR3: AIRTGTENSPLH
J: TRBJ1-6
V: TRBV10-1

CDR3: ASSPLDSPRSHYGYT
J: TRBJ1-2
V: TRBV18

CDR3: SVVGSGISNNEQF
J: TRBJ2-1
V: TRBV29-1

CDR3: ASSPGPGRAF
J: TRBJ1-1
V: TRBV25-1

CDR3: ASRDPVGPYEQY
J: TRBJ2-7
V: TRBV6-5

CDR3: ASSLGTGTEKLF
J: TRBJ1-4
V: TRBV5-1

CDR3: ASRALSGGVYEQY
J: TRBJ2-7
V: TRBV2

CDR3: ATSSNEGGREKLF
J: TRBJ1-4
V: TRBV15

CDR3: ANTGDGYT
J: TRBJ1-2
V: TRBV28

CDR3: ASTDLSGNTIY
J: TRBJ1-3
V: TRBV5-1

CDR3: ASSSGTGNYGYT
J: TRBJ1-2
V: TRBV6-5

CDR3: ASSRPGTSASYEQY
J: TRBJ2-7
V: TRBV19

CDR3: ASSYGAANEKLF
J: TRBJ1-4
V: TRBV6-5

CDR3: ASSTTGAGANVLT
J: TRBJ2-6
V: TRBV4-3

CDR3: ASRRTGLNTYEQY
J: TRBJ2-7
V: TRBV6-1

CDR3: ASSYAPYPRPNEQF
J: TRBJ2-1
V: TRBV6-5

CDR3: ASSSYSYEQY
J: TRBJ2-7
V: TRBV13

CDR3: ASSLSTSGISYEQY
J: TRBJ2-7
V: TRBV7-9

CDR3: ASSYSSLNTEAF
J: TRBJ1-1
V: TRBV6-5

CDR3: ASRSPSGGETQY
J: TRBJ2-5
V: TRBV28

CDR3: ASSVGSSGLSGELF
J: TRBJ2-2
V: TRBV9

CDR3: ASSGRTASETQY
J: TRBJ2-5
V: TRBV5-1

CDR3: ASSPGLAGDLPYEQY
J: TRBJ2-7
V: TRBV5-1

CDR3: ASSYDRGNSPLH
J: TRBJ1-6
V: TRBV6-5

CDR3: ASSILGRAYTGELF
J: TRBJ2-2
V: TRBV19